This is a list of T cell receptor beta chains from one sample in a study of cytomegalovirus exposure and HLA in healthy donors. TCRdb's table, derived via immunoSEQ multiplex PCR, lists solely in-frame clones and lacks some. Of about 160,000 clones in the sample, under 80% were seen once. Sequencing used PBMCs. The receptor set was obtained from a female donor in good health and CMV-seronegative. Each CDR3 is given without its conserved first and last residue. For some rows the clone size is stated as once, few or many, or as a class when expanded; others skip it.

j_call v_call clone_size cdr3_aa
. TRBV5-6 . ASSFTGVRETQY
TRBJ2-1 TRBV9 . ASSEKSSGRSGEQF
TRBJ1-1 TRBV5-1 . ASSSTGSKAF
TRBJ1-4 TRBV2 . ASSDNNEKLF
TRBJ2-7 TRBV7-9 . ASSYGLAAYEQY
TRBJ2-5 TRBV5-1 . ASSLGTGGLETQY
TRBJ2-1 TRBV6-1 . ASSEAHGGANEQF
TRBJ2-4 TRBV6-7 . ASSPPVAGVAKNIQY
TRBJ1-5 TRBV19 . ASSITTGDNNQPQH
TRBJ2-7 TRBV16 . ASSPRTSGAYEQY
TRBJ1-1 TRBV15 . ATSIGQRNTEAF
TRBJ1-1 TRBV6-5 few ASSSGPGTGEAF